This T cell receptor beta chain was sequenced in a study of technical replicates of blood from several donors. Assay: immunoSEQ multiplex PCR; the TCRdb copy retains only in-frame clones and omits some. The top ten hold around 0.31% of the sample, which has approximately 88,000 clones, 95% to 97% seen once. CDR1 SGHTA and CDR2 FQGNSA come from the germline V gene. V lost 4 bases and J 6 bases, leaving 5 bases between the germline ends. The length of the CDR3 is 11 residues. The chain is built from TRBV7-2 and TRBJ2-3; unclear D gene. Sequencing input: T cells isolated from PBMCs. This TCR derives from a human donor in good health. DNA for the CDR3: TGTGCCAGCAGCTACAAGGATACGCAGTATTTT. Translated: CASSYKDTQYF.